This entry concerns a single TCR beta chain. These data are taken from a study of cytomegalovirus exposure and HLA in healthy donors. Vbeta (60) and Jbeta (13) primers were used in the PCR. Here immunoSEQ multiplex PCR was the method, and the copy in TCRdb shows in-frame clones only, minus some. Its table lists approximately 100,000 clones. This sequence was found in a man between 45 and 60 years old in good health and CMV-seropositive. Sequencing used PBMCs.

The CDR3 sequence: CASSPDQGSGYGYTF. The CDR3 coding sequence is TGTGCCAGCAGTCCGGATCAGGGCTCTGGTTATGGCTACACCTTC. The chain uses TRBV27 and TRBJ1-2, with a possible D match to TRBD1 (5 bases). Trimming pared 5 bases from V and 5 bases from J, leaving 18 bases between. This CDR3 comprises 15 residues. CDR1 and CDR2 (germline): MNHEY, SMNVEV (reference sequence).